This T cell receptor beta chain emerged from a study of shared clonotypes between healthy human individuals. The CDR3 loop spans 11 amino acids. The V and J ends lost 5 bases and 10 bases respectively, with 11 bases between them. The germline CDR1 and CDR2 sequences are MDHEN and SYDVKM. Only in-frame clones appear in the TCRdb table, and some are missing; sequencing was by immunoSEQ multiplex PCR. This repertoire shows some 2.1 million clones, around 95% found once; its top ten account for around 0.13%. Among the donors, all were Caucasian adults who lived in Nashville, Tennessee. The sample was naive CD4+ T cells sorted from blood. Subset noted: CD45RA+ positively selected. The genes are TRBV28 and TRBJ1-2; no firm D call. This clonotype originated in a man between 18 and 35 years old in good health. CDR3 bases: TGTGCCAGCAGTAATCCGGCAACCTACACCTTC. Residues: CASSNPATYTF.